Only one count was recorded for the clone carrying this T cell receptor (beta chain). The data belong to a study of blood T cell repertoires in COVID-19. Only in-frame clones appear in the TCRdb table, and some are missing; sequencing was by immunoSEQ multiplex PCR. The table records about 310,000 clones, just under 90% of them present only once. The germline V gene encodes CDR1 SGHNT and CDR2 YYREEE (reference sequence). V lost 4 bases, J lost 2 bases, and 7 bases stayed unmatched. The CDR3 extends over 15 amino acids. Specimen: PBMCs or T cells enriched from blood (not recorded which). This chain joins TRBV5-4 and TRBJ2-7, with TRBD1 matching 9 bases. This receptor was obtained from a woman younger than 45 who had recovered from COVID-19. The CDR3 nucleotides are TGTGCCAGCAGCCCCGGGACAGGGAAGACCTACGAGCAGTACTTC. Encoded protein: CASSPGTGKTYEQYF.